Listed below are T cell receptor beta chains from one sample, sequenced in a study of blood T cell repertoires in COVID-19. This table comes from immunoSEQ multiplex PCR, and its TCRdb copy is limited to in-frame clones, with some not included. The profile shows about 250,000 clones, over 80% of them singletons. Source material: peripheral blood. These receptor sequences come from a man in his forties with acute or convalescent COVID-19. CDR3s include the opening cysteine and the closing phenylalanine or tryptophan. The order of the fields is D gene, clone size, J gene, V gene, CDR3 protein, CDR3 DNA. The D gene is left open where the match is weak. Clone size appears in some rows only: once, few, many, or a class for an expanded clone.

D gene: TRBD1
clone size: NA
J gene: TRBJ1-2
V gene: TRBV20-1
CDR3 protein: CSAIRGRGYTF
CDR3 DNA: TGCAGTGCTATAAGGGGGCGAGGCTACACCTTC

D gene: TRBD2
clone size: NA
J gene: TRBJ2-7
V gene: TRBV5-4
CDR3 protein: CASSSGRTRSSYEQYF
CDR3 DNA: TGTGCCAGCAGCTCGGGGCGGACTAGAAGCTCCTACGAGCAGTACTTC

D gene: TRBD1
clone size: NA
J gene: TRBJ1-1
V gene: TRBV19
CDR3 protein: CASRPTGTDNTEAFF
CDR3 DNA: TGTGCCAGCCGACCCACCGGGACAGATAACACTGAAGCTTTCTTT

D gene: NA
clone size: once
J gene: TRBJ2-5
V gene: TRBV12-3/TRBV12-4
CDR3 protein: CASSFLRETQYF
CDR3 DNA: TGTGCCAGCAGTTTTCTGCGGGAGACCCAGTACTTC

D gene: TRBD1
clone size: NA
J gene: TRBJ1-3
V gene: TRBV18
CDR3 protein: CASSPRAQGAFSGNTIYF
CDR3 DNA: TGTGCCAGCTCACCAAGGGCCCAGGGGGCATTCTCTGGAAACACCATATATTTT

D gene: NA
clone size: NA
J gene: TRBJ1-1
V gene: TRBV15
CDR3 protein: CATSRDLSPSGTEAFF
CDR3 DNA: TGTGCCACCAGCAGAGATCTCTCCCCCAGCGGCACTGAAGCTTTCTTT

D gene: TRBD2
clone size: NA
J gene: TRBJ2-1
V gene: TRBV7-9
CDR3 protein: CASSPRLAGYVEQFF
CDR3 DNA: TGTGCCAGCAGCCCCAGACTAGCGGGATATGTTGAGCAGTTCTTC

D gene: NA
clone size: NA
J gene: TRBJ1-1
V gene: TRBV5-4
CDR3 protein: CASSLGAGYYTEAFF
CDR3 DNA: TGTGCCAGCAGCTTGGGGGCAGGGTATTACACTGAAGCTTTCTTT

D gene: NA
clone size: NA
J gene: TRBJ2-3
V gene: TRBV11-2
CDR3 protein: CASSVNTGADTQYF
CDR3 DNA: TGTGCCAGCAGCGTGAACACCGGGGCAGATACGCAGTATTTT

D gene: TRBD1
clone size: NA
J gene: TRBJ2-7
V gene: TRBV28
CDR3 protein: CASSSPGTGGSFGEQYF
CDR3 DNA: TGTGCCAGCAGTTCACCCGGGACAGGGGGGTCCTTCGGGGAGCAGTACTTC

D gene: TRBD1
clone size: NA
J gene: TRBJ1-2
V gene: TRBV7-9
CDR3 protein: CASSLGSTPGGEGYTF
CDR3 DNA: TGTGCCAGCAGCTTAGGTTCTACGCCAGGGGGCGAAGGCTACACCTTC

D gene: TRBD1
clone size: NA
J gene: TRBJ1-5
V gene: TRBV7-2
CDR3 protein: CASSRQGGQPQHF
CDR3 DNA: TGTGCCAGCAGCAGACAGGGGGGACAGCCCCAGCATTTT

D gene: NA
clone size: NA
J gene: TRBJ1-5
V gene: TRBV6-5
CDR3 protein: CASSYRAGENQPQHF
CDR3 DNA: TGTGCCAGCAGTTACAGGGCGGGGGAAAATCAGCCCCAGCATTTT

D gene: TRBD2
clone size: few
J gene: TRBJ2-5
V gene: TRBV4-1
CDR3 protein: CASSQSGTSALNQETQYF
CDR3 DNA: TGCGCCAGCAGCCAATCCGGGACTAGCGCCCTTAACCAAGAGACCCAGTACTTC

D gene: NA
clone size: NA
J gene: TRBJ1-1
V gene: TRBV29-1
CDR3 protein: CSVDRGTEAFF
CDR3 DNA: TGCAGCGTTGATAGGGGCACTGAAGCTTTCTTT

D gene: NA
clone size: NA
J gene: TRBJ2-3
V gene: TRBV6-1
CDR3 protein: CASSEFFEGADTQYF
CDR3 DNA: TGTGCCAGCAGTGAATTTTTTGAGGGGGCAGATACGCAGTATTTT

D gene: NA
clone size: few
J gene: TRBJ1-5
V gene: TRBV27
CDR3 protein: CASSLTGGTPYSNQPQHF
CDR3 DNA: TGTGCCAGCAGCCTAACCGGGGGGACGCCTTATAGCAATCAGCCCCAGCATTTT

D gene: NA
clone size: NA
J gene: TRBJ1-2
V gene: TRBV12-3/TRBV12-4
CDR3 protein: CACGSNYGYTF
CDR3 DNA: TGTGCCTGCGGGAGTAACTATGGCTACACCTTC

D gene: NA
clone size: NA
J gene: TRBJ2-7
V gene: TRBV5-4
CDR3 protein: CASSLVSGEQYF
CDR3 DNA: TGTGCCAGCAGCTTGGTATCAGGAGAGCAGTACTTC

D gene: TRBD2
clone size: NA
J gene: TRBJ2-3
V gene: TRBV19
CDR3 protein: CASTSGASTDTQYF
CDR3 DNA: TGTGCCAGTACTAGCGGGGCTAGCACAGATACGCAGTATTTT

D gene: NA
clone size: NA
J gene: TRBJ1-1
V gene: TRBV5-1
CDR3 protein: CASSLDGTNTEAFF
CDR3 DNA: TGCGCCAGCAGCTTGGACGGGACAAACACTGAAGCTTTCTTT

D gene: NA
clone size: NA
J gene: TRBJ1-1
V gene: TRBV5-1
CDR3 protein: CASSAPGLTEAFF
CDR3 DNA: TGCGCCAGCAGCGCTCCAGGGTTGACTGAAGCTTTCTTT

D gene: NA
clone size: NA
J gene: TRBJ1-2
V gene: TRBV28
CDR3 protein: CASSFSVVDGYTF
CDR3 DNA: TGTGCCAGCAGTTTTTCAGTTGTCGATGGCTACACCTTC

D gene: NA
clone size: few
J gene: TRBJ1-1
V gene: TRBV7-9
CDR3 protein: CASSYNDGYTEAFF
CDR3 DNA: TGTGCCAGCAGCTATAATGACGGGTACACTGAAGCTTTCTTT

D gene: TRBD1
clone size: NA
J gene: TRBJ2-7
V gene: TRBV25-1
CDR3 protein: CASSDGTGETYEQYF
CDR3 DNA: TGTGCCAGCAGTGATGGGACAGGTGAAACCTACGAGCAGTACTTC

D gene: NA
clone size: NA
J gene: TRBJ2-5
V gene: TRBV6-5
CDR3 protein: CASSQTVKGETQYF
CDR3 DNA: TGTGCCAGCAGCCAGACAGTGAAAGGCGAGACCCAGTACTTC

D gene: NA
clone size: NA
J gene: TRBJ2-5
V gene: TRBV13
CDR3 protein: CASSAGETQYF
CDR3 DNA: TGTGCCAGCAGCGCCGGGGAGACCCAGTACTTC

D gene: NA
clone size: NA
J gene: TRBJ1-1
V gene: TRBV19
CDR3 protein: CASSIVPRGARNTEAFF
CDR3 DNA: TGTGCCAGTAGTATAGTACCCCGGGGAGCGCGGAACACTGAAGCTTTCTTT

D gene: NA
clone size: once
J gene: TRBJ1-1
V gene: TRBV10-3
CDR3 protein: CAISLGGYTEAFF
CDR3 DNA: TGTGCCATCAGTCTCGGGGGGTACACTGAAGCTTTCTTT

D gene: TRBD1
clone size: few
J gene: TRBJ2-1
V gene: TRBV7-7
CDR3 protein: CASSSDRAGDNEQFF
CDR3 DNA: TGTGCCAGCAGTTCAGACAGGGCCGGGGACAATGAGCAGTTCTTC

D gene: TRBD2
clone size: NA
J gene: TRBJ2-5
V gene: TRBV7-7
CDR3 protein: CASSLSLADPRETQYF
CDR3 DNA: TGTGCCAGCAGCTTAAGCCTAGCGGACCCTAGGGAGACCCAGTACTTC

D gene: NA
clone size: few
J gene: TRBJ2-7
V gene: TRBV25-1
CDR3 protein: CASSEWGQGGHEQYF
CDR3 DNA: TGTGCCAGCAGTGAATGGGGTCAGGGCGGCCACGAGCAGTACTTC

D gene: NA
clone size: NA
J gene: TRBJ2-7
V gene: TRBV14
CDR3 protein: CASSQVLAPPPYEQYF
CDR3 DNA: TGTGCCAGCAGCCAAGTCTTAGCGCCTCCCCCCTACGAGCAGTACTTC

D gene: NA
clone size: NA
J gene: TRBJ2-1
V gene: TRBV14
CDR3 protein: CASSQGGDEQFF
CDR3 DNA: TGTGCCAGCAGCCAAGGGGGAGATGAGCAGTTCTTC

D gene: NA
clone size: NA
J gene: TRBJ1-2
V gene: TRBV29-1
CDR3 protein: CSVEDNTGYTF
CDR3 DNA: TGCAGCGTTGAAGACAATACAGGCTACACCTTC

D gene: NA
clone size: once
J gene: TRBJ1-2
V gene: TRBV3-1/TRBV3-2
CDR3 protein: CASSQDPRAGGYGYTF
CDR3 DNA: TGTGCCAGCAGCCAAGATCCCAGGGCGGGAGGGTATGGCTACACCTTC

D gene: NA
clone size: NA
J gene: TRBJ1-3
V gene: TRBV30
CDR3 protein: CAWGELAGNTIYF
CDR3 DNA: TGTGCCTGGGGAGAGTTAGCTGGAAACACCATATATTTT

D gene: NA
clone size: once
J gene: TRBJ1-1
V gene: TRBV19
CDR3 protein: CASKLSVGNTEAFF
CDR3 DNA: TGTGCCAGTAAGCTCTCTGTTGGGAACACTGAAGCTTTCTTT

D gene: NA
clone size: once
J gene: TRBJ2-1
V gene: TRBV20-1
CDR3 protein: CSASDGWGLSDEQFF
CDR3 DNA: TGCAGTGCTAGTGATGGGTGGGGACTGAGTGATGAGCAGTTCTTC

D gene: NA
clone size: NA
J gene: TRBJ2-1
V gene: TRBV27
CDR3 protein: CASSFSGLYNEQFF
CDR3 DNA: TGTGCCAGCAGTTTTAGCGGACTTTACAATGAGCAGTTCTTC

D gene: NA
clone size: NA
J gene: TRBJ2-7
V gene: TRBV10-2
CDR3 protein: CASSAGIGYEQYF
CDR3 DNA: TGCGCCAGCAGTGCGGGGATAGGGTACGAGCAGTACTTC

D gene: TRBD2
clone size: NA
J gene: TRBJ2-7
V gene: TRBV9
CDR3 protein: CASSVVSGRADEQYF
CDR3 DNA: TGTGCCAGCAGCGTAGTCAGCGGGAGGGCCGACGAGCAGTACTTC

D gene: TRBD1
clone size: NA
J gene: TRBJ1-1
V gene: TRBV6-2/TRBV6-3
CDR3 protein: CASSYRTGSEAFF
CDR3 DNA: TGTGCCAGCAGTTACCGGACAGGCTCTGAAGCTTTCTTT

D gene: NA
clone size: NA
J gene: TRBJ1-2
V gene: TRBV30
CDR3 protein: CAWAGTSRFGGYTF
CDR3 DNA: TGTGCCTGGGCTGGGACATCTCGGTTCGGGGGCTACACCTTC

D gene: TRBD1
clone size: NA
J gene: TRBJ1-1
V gene: TRBV6-5
CDR3 protein: CASSGQGSEAFF
CDR3 DNA: TGTGCCAGCAGCGGACAGGGCTCTGAAGCTTTCTTT

D gene: TRBD1
clone size: NA
J gene: TRBJ1-5
V gene: TRBV2
CDR3 protein: CASSEEQGPNQPQHF
CDR3 DNA: TGTGCCAGCAGTGAAGAACAGGGGCCGAATCAGCCCCAGCATTTT

D gene: NA
clone size: NA
J gene: TRBJ2-3
V gene: TRBV3-1/TRBV3-2
CDR3 protein: CASSTDRGDTQYF
CDR3 DNA: TGTGCCAGCAGCACGGACAGAGGGGATACGCAGTATTTT

D gene: NA
clone size: NA
J gene: TRBJ2-3
V gene: TRBV27
CDR3 protein: CASRRERGTDTQYF
CDR3 DNA: TGTGCCAGCAGGCGGGAGAGGGGGACAGATACGCAGTATTTT

D gene: NA
clone size: NA
J gene: TRBJ1-5
V gene: TRBV15
CDR3 protein: CATSRIRTGLTGNQPQHF
CDR3 DNA: TGTGCCACCAGCAGGATTAGAACAGGCTTGACGGGCAATCAGCCCCAGCATTTT

D gene: TRBD1
clone size: few
J gene: TRBJ1-3
V gene: TRBV10-3
CDR3 protein: CAGGQGVAGNTIYF
CDR3 DNA: TGTGCCGGGGGACAGGGAGTAGCTGGAAACACCATATATTTT

D gene: NA
clone size: NA
J gene: TRBJ1-3
V gene: TRBV19
CDR3 protein: CASSSVGNPRNTIYF
CDR3 DNA: TGTGCCAGTAGTTCCGTCGGGAACCCCCGAAACACCATATATTTT

D gene: NA
clone size: NA
J gene: TRBJ1-5
V gene: TRBV5-1
CDR3 protein: CASSLEGGSNQPQHF
CDR3 DNA: TGCGCCAGCAGCTTGGAAGGGGGTAGCAATCAGCCCCAGCATTTT

D gene: NA
clone size: few
J gene: TRBJ2-1
V gene: TRBV7-3
CDR3 protein: CASSLTLAGEQFF
CDR3 DNA: TGTGCCAGCAGCTTAACTTTAGCCGGCGAGCAGTTCTTC

D gene: NA
clone size: NA
J gene: TRBJ2-7
V gene: TRBV5-4
CDR3 protein: CASSPAGQTTDEQYF
CDR3 DNA: TGTGCCAGCAGCCCGGCAGGACAGACAACGGACGAGCAGTACTTC

D gene: TRBD1
clone size: NA
J gene: TRBJ1-2
V gene: TRBV29-1
CDR3 protein: CSAVTGLDGYTF
CDR3 DNA: TGCAGCGCCGTGACAGGGCTTGATGGCTACACCTTC